Each of the 3 T cell receptor beta chains below was sequenced from the same sample in a study of Graves' ophthalmopathy and Graves' hyperthyroidism. Amplification targeted the TCR beta CDR3 regions, with RNA transcripts as the source material. RT-PCR was first run with HTBI primers, then multiplex PCR in a second round. A single record per CDR3 protein comes from TCRdb applying MiXCR to the multiplex PCR reads. The table includes fewer than 350,000 distinct CDR3 sequences, 17% detected once. The source material was peripheral blood. Receptors were obtained from an adult man with Graves' ophthalmopathy.

This clonotype was picked up many times. This chain uses TRBV9 with TRBJ2-7, with 7 bases identical to TRBD1. This CDR3 region has 15 residues. Germline V CDR1 and CDR2: SGDLS, YYNGEE. The trim removed 3 bases at V and 2 bases at J, leaving 8 bases unmatched. CDR3 coding DNA: TGTGCCAGCAGCGCGACCGGGACAGAAACCTACGAGCAGTACTTC. Translating gives CASSATGTETYEQYF.

This clonotype has at least ten counts. This chain connects TRBV18 to TRBJ1-1; possible D gene TRBD1, 6 bases. V shed 4 bases and J shed 0 bases, with 12 bases lying between them. Germline loops: CDR1 KGHSH, CDR2 LQKENI. The CDR3 is made up of 15 amino acids. Here the CDR3 reads CASSLSGHMNTEAFF. The DNA of the CDR3 is TGTGCCAGCTCACTCTCGGGACATATGAACACTGAAGCTTTCTTT.

This clonotype was recorded at least ten times. The V and J genes are TRBV5-1 and TRBJ1-2; 11 positions match TRBD1. Germline V gives CDR1 SGHRS, CDR2 YFSETQ. The trim removed 3 bases at V and 8 bases at J, leaving 9 bases unmatched. This CDR3 region has 15 residues. The CDR3 sequence is CASSSDRGLSRGYTF. CDR3 DNA: TGCGCCAGCAGCTCGGACAGGGGGCTGTCGCGGGGCTACACCTTC.